The T cell receptor beta chain under discussion was sequenced for a study of low-dose radiotherapy and immunotherapy resistance in tumors. For the study at large: Intravenous nivolumab 240 mg every two weeks plus ipilimumab 1 mg/kg every six weeks was given to patients. The study administered intravenous cyclophosphamide at 200 mg/m2 every two weeks, one day ahead of radiation and immunotherapy.

Regarding this clonotype: A far bigger clonotype differs at one base, so this is likely a read error.

First-strand cDNA used TRAV- and TRBV-specific primers, covering alpha and beta chains. Over about 19 PCR cycles, TCRs were amplified from a constant-region primer and V-primer adapter. Researchers amplified the isolated mRNA using in vitro transcription. One entry per CDR3 protein results from TCRdb running MiXCR on the reads. In the table there are tens of thousands of distinct CDR3 sequences, roughly a sixth of which are singletons. Time point defined: before trial treatment. J was trimmed by 7 bases and V by 3 bases; bases with no gene match: 4. CDR3 length: 13 residues. The specimen was PBMCs, collected before treatment. This sequence was found in a male donor with prostate cancer. The chain employs TRBV12-3 or TRBV12-4 and TRBJ2-7, with TRBD2 identical over 9 bases. This CDR3 is CASSFSGGGEQYF. The DNA for the CDR3 is TGTGCCAGCAGTTTTAGCGGGGGAGGGGAGCAGTACTTC.